Each of the 29 T cell receptor beta chains below was sequenced from the same sample in a study of sequential checkpoint blockade in melanoma. Treatment described: randomized to nivolumab then ipilimumab (arm A) or the reverse (arm B). Some clones are missing from TCRdb's copy, which holds only in-frame ones; the method was immunoSEQ multiplex PCR. The sample yields approximately 1,100 clones, 20% seen once. Sequenced here: tumor tissue (inferred from file names), sampled from a patient given nivolumab and ipilimumab in sequence. These receptors were taken from a human donor with melanoma.

This clone appeared a few times. The chain combines TRBV19 with TRBJ2-7, with D hard to call. V was cut by 5 bases and J by 5 bases, with 16 bases left in between. The CDR3 runs 14 residues. Germline lookup yields CDR1 LNHDA and CDR2 SQIVND (reference sequence). This CDR3 is CASSFGQAPNEQYF. The CDR3 bases are TGTGCCAGTAGTTTTGGGCAGGCCCCCAACGAGCAGTACTTC.

This clone was observed a few times. This chain joins TRBV19 and TRBJ1-2, with D possibly being TRBD1 (5 bases). The CDR3 consists of 11 residues. CDR1 and CDR2 (germline): LNHDA, SQIVND (reference sequence). V lost 7 bases to trimming and J lost 8 bases, with 11 bases between them. The CDR3 reads CASIGGGGYTF. In DNA, the CDR3 is TGTGCCAGTATTGGGGGAGGAGGCTACACCTTC.

The rearrangement joins TRBV14 to TRBJ2-1, with D tentatively TRBD2 (5 bases). The CDR3 has 13 amino acids. In germline, CDR1 is SGHDN, CDR2 FVKESK. The V end lost 0 bases, the J end lost 11 bases, and 11 bases lay between the germline ends. CDR3 DNA: TGTGCCAGCAGCCAAGATGGTGGGGAGAAGCAGTTCTTC. Translating gives CASSQDGGEKQFF.

Judged by abundance, this clone is medium-sized. The V call is TRBV9, the J call TRBJ2-2; TRBD1 matches 9 bases. This CDR3 spans 16 amino acids. V trimming: 3 bases; J trimming: 1 base; junction bases outside the gene matches: 4. Germline V lookup: CDR1 SGDLS, CDR2 YYNGEE. CDR3 sequence reads: CASSGPGQGNTGELFF. CDR3 sequence (DNA): TGTGCCAGCAGCGGACCGGGACAGGGGAACACCGGGGAGCTGTTTTTT.

The chain carries TRBV4-1 and TRBJ2-3; 8 nucleotides agree with TRBD1. The germline gives CDR1 MGHRA, CDR2 YSYEKL. V shed 0 bases, J shed 1 base, and the junction held 9 bases outside the gene matches. The CDR3 consists of 18 residues. As DNA, the CDR3 is TGCGCCAGCAGCCAAGATTCCTTCCAGGGGGCTGGCACAGATACGCAGTATTTT. It yields the protein CASSQDSFQGAGTDTQYF.

This clone is categorized as medium-sized. The genes are TRBV11-3 and TRBJ2-5, with D possibly called TRBD1 or TRBD2 (5 bases each). In germline, CDR1 is SGHNT, CDR2 YENEEA. The CDR3 has 17 residues. V dropped 4 bases and J dropped 5 bases, with 23 bases sitting between them. The CDR3: CASSSVVAQGLRETQYF. Written as DNA, the CDR3 is TGTGCCAGCAGCTCCGTAGTAGCGCAGGGCCTTCGGGAGACCCAGTACTTC.

The CDR3: CASGGGLGGTDTQYF. CDR3 in DNA: TGTGCCAGTGGGGGAGGCCTTGGTGGCACAGATACGCAGTATTTT. The rearrangement links TRBV19 to TRBJ2-3; a possible D gene is TRBD2 (6 bases). V lost 8 bases, J lost 1 base, and 16 bases lay in between. The germline V gene has CDR1 LNHDA and CDR2 SQIVND (reference sequence). This CDR3 spans 15 amino acids.

The chain couples TRBV28 to TRBJ1-1, with D unclear. This CDR3 contains 13 residues. Germline values: CDR1 MDHEN, CDR2 SYDVKM. V lost 10 bases and J lost 6, with 18 bases in between. This CDR3 is CATYVALKAEAFF. The CDR3 DNA sequence: TGTGCCACCTACGTCGCGCTGAAAGCTGAAGCTTTCTTT. Filled out from reference TRBV28 and TRBJ1-1, the complete variable domain reads DVKVTQSSRYLVKRTGEKVFLECVQDMDHENMFWYRQDPGLGLRLIYFSYDVKMKEKGDIPEGYSVSREKKERFSLILESASTNQTSMYLCATYVALKAEAFFGQGTRLTVV.

This clone appeared a few times. This chain connects TRBV6-8 to TRBJ2-3; 10 bases agree with TRBD2. Germline-derived CDR1 and CDR2 are MNHGY and SAAAGT. The CDR3 contains 14 residues. The J segment lost 4 bases and the V segment lost 8 bases, leaving 6 bases of the junction unmatched. The DNA for the CDR3 is TGTGCCAGCTTCCCGGGACTAGCGTCAGATACGCAGTATTTT. Translated, it gives CASFPGLASDTQYF.

In this sample, this clone is medium-sized. V and J are TRBV9 and TRBJ2-3, with TRBD1 as a possible D gene (6 bases). CDR1 and CDR2 from the germline V gene are SGDLS and YYNGEE. Trimming removed 3 bases at V and 2 bases at J, with 7 bases between. This CDR3 is 13 amino acids long. The CDR3 bases are TGTGCCAGCAGCGGGACAGTCACAGATACGCAGTATTTT. Residues: CASSGTVTDTQYF.

This clone rates as medium-sized. The genes are TRBV11-3 and TRBJ2-7; the D gene is possibly TRBD1 (6 bases). V lost 4 bases and J lost 4, with 17 bases in between. The CDR3 has 15 amino acids. Germline CDR1 SGHNT, CDR2 YENEEA. The CDR3 reads CASSSQGREEYEQYF. In nucleotides, the CDR3 is TGTGCCAGCAGCTCACAGGGACGAGAAGAGTACGAGCAGTACTTC.

The chain couples TRBV25-1 to TRBJ2-7; D remains ambiguous. The CDR3 sequence is 14 residues long. Trimming removed 5 bases from V and 0 bases from J, with 11 bases in between. Germline V lookup: CDR1 MGHDK, CDR2 SYGVNS. The chain's CDR3 is CASSPQQISYEQYF. CDR3 in DNA: TGTGCCAGCAGTCCTCAACAGATCTCCTACGAGCAGTACTTC.

This clone showed up just a few times. DNA for the CDR3: TGTGCCAGCAGCGTAGAGGCCGGACCCTACGAGCAGTACTTC. Translating gives CASSVEAGPYEQYF. The chain uses TRBV9 and TRBJ2-7; D is unclear. CDR1 SGDLS and CDR2 YYNGEE come from the germline V gene. The CDR3 extends over 14 amino acids. The V gene lost 0 bases and the J gene lost 2 bases, with 9 bases spanning the gap.

The chain is built from TRBV9 and TRBJ1-1; TRBD1 might be the D (5 bases). Germline CDR1 SGDLS, CDR2 YYNGEE. V gave up 3 bases and J gave up 5 bases, with 17 bases separating them. The CDR3 runs to 15 residues. The CDR3 bases are TGTGCCAGCAGCGCCCTCGGGCAGGGCGGGACTGAAGCTTTCTTT. Translating it yields CASSALGQGGTEAFF.

The V and J genes are TRBV30 and TRBJ2-7; the D gene is possibly TRBD2 (6 bases). The CDR3 length is 12 residues. Trimming took off 0 bases at V and 6 bases at J, with 9 bases between the two ends. Germline V gene lookup returns CDR1 GTSNPN and CDR2 SVGIG (reference sequence). As DNA, the CDR3 is TGTGCCTGGAGTGTCTTGCGGGGCGAGCAGTACTTC. As protein: CAWSVLRGEQYF.

By proportion, this clone is medium-sized. V gene TRBV11-3 combines with J gene TRBJ2-7; D might be TRBD2 (6 bases). This CDR3 spans 15 amino acids. Germline CDR1 reads SGHNT; CDR2 reads YENEEA. The V end was cut by 3 bases, the J end by 7 bases, with 19 bases between. The CDR3 here is CASSLSALTSREQYF. CDR3 bases: TGTGCCAGCAGCTTGTCGGCCCTCACTAGCAGAGAGCAGTACTTC.

This clone was seen only a few times. This sequence joins TRBV10-3 and TRBJ2-3; no clear D gene. The CDR3 totals 15 residues. Trimming removed 0 bases at V and 1 base at J, with 8 bases between. Germline V CDR1 and CDR2: ENHRY, SYGVKD. CDR3 DNA sequence: TGTGCCATCAGTGAGTCAGGAGAAGGCACAGATACGCAGTATTTT. This translates into CAISESGEGTDTQYF.

By share, this clone counts as medium-sized (0.01 to 0.1%). The chain employs TRBV11-3 and TRBJ2-7; D possibly corresponds to TRBD2 (9 bases). CDR1 and CDR2 from the germline V gene are SGHNT and YENEEA. Trimming pared 5 bases from V and 5 bases from J, leaving 19 bases between. This CDR3 has 15 amino acids. In DNA, the CDR3 is TGTGCCAGCAGCCAGGGGGCTAGCGGGGCTAACGAGCAGTACTTC. Its protein is CASSQGASGANEQYF.

This clone occurred many times. The chain couples TRBV11-3 to TRBJ2-3; 11 bases align to TRBD2. The CDR3 has 18 amino acids. The V gene end was trimmed by 3 bases and the J gene end by 2 bases; junction bases not matched to a gene: 10. Germline V gives CDR1 SGHNT, CDR2 YENEEA. The CDR3 protein is CASSLRLAGGYLTDTQYF. The DNA of the CDR3 is TGTGCCAGCAGCTTGAGGCTAGCGGGAGGCTATCTCACAGATACGCAGTATTTT.

This clone rates as medium-sized. The chain recombines TRBV11-3 with TRBJ2-2; TRBD2 aligns across 12 bases. This CDR3 is built from 18 residues. Germline V CDR1 and CDR2: SGHNT, YENEEA. The V and J ends lost 1 base and 7 bases, in that order; junction bases with no gene match: 10. CDR3 nucleotides: TGTGCCAGCAGCTTAGGACTAGCGGGAGCAGGAATAGGCGGGGAGCTGTTTTTT. Protein product: CASSLGLAGAGIGGELFF. Full variable domain (outside the CDR3, taken from reference TRBV11-3 and TRBJ2-2): EAGVVQSPRYKIIEKKQPVAFWCNPISGHNTLYWYLQNLGQGPELLIRYENEEAVDDSQLPKDRFSAERLKGVDSTLKIQPAELGDSAVYLCASSLGLAGAGIGGELFFGEGSRLTVL.

Sample share makes this clone medium-sized. For the CDR3, the DNA is TGTGCCAGCAGTTACTCGAAGGCGAGCAATCAGCCCCAGCATTTT. It codes for CASSYSKASNQPQHF. The rearrangement uses TRBV6-8 and TRBJ1-5; D gene ambiguous. Trimming shortened V by 0 bases and J by 1 base, and 7 bases separated the two germline ends. This CDR3 spans 15 amino acids. Germline assignment: CDR1 MNHGY and CDR2 SAAAGT.

CDR3 sequence: CASSPDSLYGYTF. The CDR3 nucleotides are TGTGCCAGCTCACCGGACTCTCTCTATGGCTACACCTTC. The J gene is TRBJ1-2, the V gene TRBV18; D call uncertain. In germline, CDR1 is KGHSH, CDR2 LQKENI. The ends were cut back, 3 bases at V and 4 bases at J, with 9 bases in the middle. This CDR3 region has 13 residues.

The rearrangement links TRBV6-8 to TRBJ2-7; D remains unclear. Trimming shortened V by 6 bases and J by 2 bases, and 17 bases separated the two germline ends. The germline V gene encodes CDR1 MNHGY and CDR2 SAAAGT. The CDR3 consists of 15 residues. The CDR3 DNA reads as TGTGCCAGCAGCCGGACCGACACTGGAACCTACGAGCAGTACTTC. Translated: CASSRTDTGTYEQYF.

V and J are TRBV6-8 and TRBJ2-3; 13 bases agree with TRBD2. Germline V CDR1 and CDR2: MNHGY, SAAAGT. Trimming at V came to 2 bases and at J to 6 bases, leaving 11 bases not matched to a gene. This CDR3 has 18 residues. The CDR3 here is CASSYDLGTSGDVDTQYF. The CDR3 DNA reads as TGTGCCAGCAGTTACGACCTAGGGACTAGCGGGGATGTGGATACGCAGTATTTT.

The CDR3 reads CASSSLGQFNEQFF. CDR3 nucleotides: TGTGCCAGCAGTTCCCTAGGTCAATTCAATGAGCAGTTCTTC. The chain uses TRBV28 and TRBJ2-1, with D unresolved. This CDR3 is 14 amino acids long. Between the trimmed V and J ends, which lost 4 bases and 6 bases, there was a span of 13 bases. Per germline, CDR1 MDHEN and CDR2 SYDVKM.

By share, this clone ranks as medium-sized. The gene calls are TRBV11-3 and TRBJ2-1, with TRBD2 matching 10 bases. The V gene's germline CDR1 is SGHNT and CDR2 YENEEA. J gave up 4 bases and V 2 bases, and 11 bases lay outside the gene matches. The CDR3 covers 18 residues. CDR3 amino acids: CASSLTSGATFDYNEQFF. CDR3 nucleotide sequence: TGTGCCAGCAGCTTAACTAGCGGGGCGACATTCGATTACAATGAGCAGTTCTTC.

V and J are TRBV28 and TRBJ2-7, with 8 nucleotides matching TRBD1. Germline CDR1 is MDHEN and CDR2 is SYDVKM. V lost 6 bases and J lost 3; bases outside the gene matches: 13. CDR3 length: 16 amino acids. CDR3: CASSRFTGTGFYEQYF. DNA for the CDR3: TGTGCCAGCAGCCGGTTCACCGGGACAGGATTCTACGAGCAGTACTTC.

The V and J genes are TRBV16 and TRBJ2-1; D could derive from TRBD1 or TRBD2 (5 bases each). With 2 bases removed from V and 8 bases from J, the gap between germline ends came to 7 bases. Germline V gives CDR1 KGHSY, CDR2 FQNENV. This CDR3 is built from 12 residues. The CDR3 loop is CASSQRGDEQFF. CDR3 in DNA: TGTGCCAGCAGCCAAAGGGGAGATGAGCAGTTCTTC.

The chain combines TRBV5-1 with TRBJ2-7; 9 bases are a match to TRBD1. The CDR3 has 16 residues. CDR1 is SGHRS and CDR2 is YFSETQ in the germline V gene. Trimming removed 0 bases from V and 7 bases from J; junction bases left unmatched: 11. This CDR3 is CASSLALGQGELEQYF. The CDR3 DNA is TGCGCCAGCAGCTTGGCTTTGGGACAGGGAGAGTTAGAGCAGTACTTC.